This paragraph reports one T cell receptor beta chain. V gave up 8 bases and J gave up 8 bases, with 15 bases separating them. From germline, CDR1 is SNHLY and CDR2 FYNNEI. The CDR3 has 13 amino acids. This sample was included in a study of blood T cell repertoires in COVID-19. In the source study's methods: Amplification of reference gene primers was used by the study to estimate nucleated cell counts. The data were produced by immunoSEQ multiplex PCR, yet TCRdb's version contains in-frame clones alone and is incomplete. V, J and clone size derive from that table, while D and trimming were established from the DNA sequence. Of approximately 170,000 clones in the sample, approximately 79% were seen once.

Sequenced sample: peripheral blood. The source is a woman aged 80 or over with acute or convalescent COVID-19. The rearrangement links TRBV2 to TRBJ1-4; D is uncertain. CDR3 nucleotides: TGTGCCAGCGTCTCCCAGGAAGCCGAAAAACTGTTTTTT. Translated, it gives CASVSQEAEKLFF.